One and the same sample provided the 26 T cell receptor beta chains below, sequenced in a study of graft-versus-host responses after intestinal transplantation. Antigens of these TCRs are unknown. Clones were read by immunoSEQ multiplex PCR, and TCRdb kept only the in-frame ones, dropping some. This table has about 99,000 clones, roughly nine tenths appearing once. The input for sequencing was unstimulated CD4+ T cells sorted from spleen or lymph node cells, taken before intestinal transplant. The receptors were gathered from a human donor who received an intestinal transplant.

This clone showed up just once. The J gene is TRBJ2-3, the V gene TRBV4-1; TRBD2 matches 10 bases. CDR3 length: 16 residues. The junction had 8 bases not matched to a gene; V was cut back by 4 bases and J by 4 bases. Germline CDR1 and CDR2: MGHRA and YSYEKL. The CDR3 nucleotides are TGCGCCAGCAGCCGCAGAACTAGCGGGACCGCAGATACGCAGTATTTT. Amino acid sequence: CASSRRTSGTADTQYF.

The rearrangement uses TRBV7-9 and TRBJ2-7; the D gene is possibly TRBD2 (5 bases). Germline CDR1 is SEHNR and CDR2 is FQNEAQ (reference sequence). V was clipped by 1 base and J by 5 bases, with 15 bases between them. The CDR3 runs 15 residues. Written as DNA, the CDR3 is TGTGCCAGCAGCTTAGGGGGTGGGAGTCACGACGAGCAGTACTTC. Translating it yields CASSLGGGSHDEQYF. Filled out from reference TRBV7-9 and TRBJ2-7, the complete variable domain reads DTGVSQNPRHKITKRGQNVTFRCDPISEHNRLYWYRQTLGQGPEFLTYFQNEAQLEKSRLLSDRFSAERPKGSFSTLEIQRTEQGDSAMYLCASSLGGGSHDEQYFGPGTRLTVT.

This clone was found a few times. This chain uses TRBV5-5 with TRBJ2-5; 7 positions agree with TRBD1. Germline-derived CDR1 and CDR2 are SGHKS and YYEKEE (reference sequence). The CDR3 loop spans 15 amino acids. Trimming took 4 bases from V and 1 from J; bases not matched to a gene: 7. CDR3 nucleotides: TGTGCCAGCAGCCGCCAGAGGGACAGCCAAGAGACCCAGTACTTC. Translated: CASSRQRDSQETQYF.

This CDR3 reads CASSLQETQYF. The CDR3 DNA follows: TGCGCCAGCAGCTTACAAGAGACCCAGTACTTC. The chain is built from TRBV5-1 and TRBJ2-7; D unclear. The J call is in doubt because the DNA end fits TRBJ2-5 better. Per the germline V gene, CDR1 is SGHRS and CDR2 is YFSETQ. The CDR3 has 11 residues.

This chain links TRBV6-1 with TRBJ2-7; possible D gene TRBD2, 5 bases. The germline CDR1 and CDR2 sequences are MNHNS and SASEGT. The CDR3 has 13 amino acids. V was cut by 6 bases and J by 2 bases, with 11 bases left in between. CDR3: CASRPGNTYEQYF. The CDR3 nucleotides read TGTGCCAGCAGGCCGGGGAACACCTACGAGCAGTACTTC.

The chain is built from TRBV2 and TRBJ2-5; either TRBD1 or TRBD2 may supply D (5 bases each). Germline lookup yields CDR1 SNHLY and CDR2 FYNNEI. Trimming pared 4 bases from V and 13 bases from J, leaving 25 bases between. The CDR3 runs 15 residues. The chain's CDR3 is CASSVRGGSMGIRYF. The DNA of the CDR3 is TGTGCCAGCAGTGTCCGTGGGGGATCGATGGGTATAAGGTACTTC.

The V call is TRBV6-1, the J call TRBJ1-2, with 7 bases identical to TRBD1. V dropped 6 bases and J dropped 4; count of bases not matched to a gene: 11. CDR1 and CDR2 (germline): MNHNS, SASEGT. This CDR3 region has 15 residues. For the CDR3, the DNA is TGTGCCAGCAGCCCCGAAGGGGGCCGGGTCTATGGCTACACCTTC. It translates to CASSPEGGRVYGYTF.

About this clone itself: The sample has other DNA sequences that encode this CDR3 too. The J gene is TRBJ2-7, the V gene TRBV7-2, with 9 bases matching TRBD1. Germline assignment: CDR1 SGHTA and CDR2 FQGNSA. After removal of 1 base from V and 1 base from J, the junction contained 2 bases not matched to a gene. CDR3 length equals 15 residues. The CDR3 sequence: CASSLVGQGSYEQYF. In nucleotides, the CDR3 is TGTGCCAGCAGCTTAGTGGGACAGGGATCCTACGAGCAGTACTTC.

J is TRBJ2-1 and V is TRBV9, with TRBD2 identical over 15 bases. The CDR3 is 18 amino acids. The V gene's germline CDR1 is SGDLS and CDR2 YYNGEE. J was trimmed by 5 bases and V by 4 bases; bases with no gene match: 10. In DNA form, the CDR3 reads TGTGCCAGCAGCATAGGACTAGCGGGGGGGCCCGGGCACAATGAGCAGTTCTTC. This encodes CASSIGLAGGPGHNEQFF.

The chain carries TRBV19 and TRBJ2-7; D may match TRBD1 or TRBD2 (5 bases each). CDR3 length equals 15 residues. The V end lost 6 bases, the J end lost 0 bases, and 15 bases lay between the germline ends. CDR1 and CDR2 (germline): LNHDA, SQIVND (reference sequence). The CDR3 coding sequence is TGTGCCAGTAGGAGGGGCCAGCAAAGCTCCTACGAGCAGTACTTC. This codes for CASRRGQQSSYEQYF.

The rearrangement uses TRBV10-1 and TRBJ1-6; unclear D gene. CDR3 length: 13 amino acids. In germline, CDR1 is WNHNN, CDR2 SYGVQD (reference sequence). V was shortened by 3 bases and J by 7 bases, with 7 bases between the two germline ends. The chain's CDR3 is CASSDLRNSPLHF. The CDR3 DNA sequence: TGCGCCAGCAGTGACCTTAGGAATTCACCCCTCCACTTT.

This chain links TRBV7-3 with TRBJ1-6, with 7 bases that match TRBD1. This CDR3 comprises 15 residues. Trimming took 0 bases from V and 4 from J; bases not matched to a gene: 0. CDR1 and CDR2 (germline): SGHTA, FQGTGA. The CDR3 sequence: CASSLTGQYNSPLHF. In DNA, the CDR3 is TGTGCCAGCAGCTTAACGGGACAGTATAATTCACCCCTCCACTTT.

This clone was recorded a few times. An end of the junction differs from the germline gene, which may be a read error. The chain combines TRBV4-1 with TRBJ1-2; 12 bases align to TRBD1. Germline loops: CDR1 MGHRA, CDR2 YSYEKL. The CDR3 is 15 amino acids. Written as DNA, the CDR3 is TGCGCCAGCAGCCAAGTGACCCGGGACAGGGGGCGCCGGGACTTC. Translating it yields CASSQVTRDRGRRDF.

The CDR3 region has the DNA TGTGCCAGCAGCCAGTTACGGGGTGGCTACGAGCAGTACTTC. Its protein product is CASSQLRGGYEQYF. The V and J genes are TRBV6-5 and TRBJ2-7, with TRBD2 as a possible D gene (5 bases). There are 14 residues in the CDR3. V was clipped by 6 bases and J by 3 bases, with 15 bases between them. CDR1 and CDR2 (germline): MNHEY, SVGAGI.

This clone was seen a single time. The rearrangement joins TRBV10-1 to TRBJ2-2; 14 bases align to TRBD2. The CDR3 has 17 residues. CDR1 is WNHNN and CDR2 is SYGVQD in the germline V gene (reference sequence). After removal of 6 bases from V and 2 bases from J, the junction contained 5 bases not matched to a gene. CDR3 region: CASRGGLAGANTGELFF. CDR3 coding DNA: TGCGCCAGCAGGGGGGGACTAGCGGGAGCCAACACCGGGGAGCTGTTTTTT.

The chain combines TRBV19 with TRBJ2-3, with 8 bases identical to TRBD1. Germline V lookup: CDR1 LNHDA, CDR2 SQIVND (reference sequence). The CDR3 runs to 13 residues. V lost 5 bases and J lost 5; bases outside the gene matches: 3. DNA for the CDR3: TGTGCCAGTAGTCGGGACAGGTTAGATACGCAGTATTTT. Amino acid sequence: CASSRDRLDTQYF.

V gene TRBV12-5 combines with J gene TRBJ1-4, with a weak D call TRBD1 (5 bases). In germline, CDR1 is LGHNT, CDR2 FRNRAP. The CDR3 is 16 amino acids. Trimming cost V 4 bases and J 1 base, with 13 bases left between them. The CDR3: CASGWRGMRTNEKLFF. CDR3 in DNA: TGTGCTAGTGGTTGGCGGGGGATGAGAACTAATGAAAAACTGTTTTTT.

The rearrangement uses TRBV28 and TRBJ2-2; 8 nucleotides match TRBD2. Trimming took 7 bases from V and 3 from J; bases not matched to a gene: 1. Germline V CDR1 and CDR2: MDHEN, SYDVKM. The CDR3 length is 13 residues. The CDR3 here is CASTTSDTGELFF. CDR3 sequence (DNA): TGTGCCAGCACGACTAGCGACACCGGGGAGCTGTTTTTT. Looking up the rest from reference TRBV28 and TRBJ2-2 gives the full variable domain: DVKVTQSSRYLVKRTGEKVFLECVQDMDHENMFWYRQDPGLGLRLIYFSYDVKMKEKGDIPEGYSVSREKKERFSLILESASTNQTSMYLCASTTSDTGELFFGEGSRLTVL.

This clone was counted between two and nine times. V usage is TRBV7-9 and J usage is TRBJ2-5; TRBD1 aligns across 10 bases. J lost 3 bases, V lost 6 bases, and 4 bases had no gene match. Germline CDR1 SEHNR, CDR2 FQNEAQ (reference sequence). The length of the CDR3 is 14 residues. CDR3 nucleotide sequence: TGTGCCAGCAGTACCGGGACAGGGGAAGAGACCCAGTACTTC. This encodes CASSTGTGEETQYF.

The chain links TRBV5-6 to TRBJ1-4, with D tentatively TRBD1 (6 bases). V was trimmed by 3 bases and J by 8 bases, leaving 20 bases between them. There are 16 residues in the CDR3. Germline CDR1 is SGHDT and CDR2 is YYEEEE. The CDR3 nucleotides are TGTGCCAGCAGCTGGAACCCGGGACAAGGGGTGGAAAAACTGTTTTTT. Translation gives CASSWNPGQGVEKLFF.

This chain joins TRBV30 and TRBJ1-5; weak D call: TRBD1 (6 bases). The V end was cut by 2 bases, the J end by 6 bases, with 20 bases between. CDR1 and CDR2 (germline): GTSNPN, SVGIG (reference sequence). The CDR3 is 16 amino acids. CDR3 sequence reads: CAWSLGGAKWTQPQHF. CDR3 nucleotide sequence: TGTGCCTGGAGTCTGGGGGGGGCGAAGTGGACTCAGCCCCAGCATTTT. Looking up the rest from reference TRBV30 and TRBJ1-5 gives the full variable domain: SQTIHQWPATLVQPVGSPLSLECTVEGTSNPNLYWYRQAAGRGLQLLFYSVGIGQISSEVPQNLSASRPQDRQFILSSKKLLLSDSGFYLCAWSLGGAKWTQPQHFGDGTRLSIL.

This chain joins TRBV5-4 and TRBJ2-1; no clear D gene. Germline-derived CDR1 and CDR2 are SGHNT and YYREEE (reference sequence). There are 13 residues in the CDR3. V lost 1 base and J 3 bases, leaving 5 bases between the germline ends. Here the CDR3 DNA reads TGTGCCAGCAGCTTGTTCAGCTACAATGAGCAGTTCTTC. Its translation: CASSLFSYNEQFF.

The chain uses TRBV6-5 and TRBJ1-6; TRBD1 is a possible D gene (5 bases). This CDR3 comprises 16 residues. V lost 0 bases and J 2 bases, leaving 8 bases between the germline ends. CDR1 and CDR2 (germline): MNHEY, SVGAGI. The CDR3 DNA reads TGTGCCAGCAGTTACTCGCGGGGCGCCTATAATTCACCCCTCCACTTT. As protein: CASSYSRGAYNSPLHF.

The chain uses TRBV21-1 and TRBJ2-3; no DNA check was done on the table's D call, TRBD2. TRBV21-1 is classified as a pseudogene. CDR3 size: 17 residues. The CDR3 loop reads CASSKRGLAGFTDTQYF. The CDR3 DNA reads as TGTGCCAGCAGCAAACGGGGACTAGCGGGGTTCACAGATACGCAGTATTTT.

The gene calls are TRBV27 and TRBJ2-3, with D possibly TRBD2 on 5 matching bases. V lost 3 bases and J 6 bases, leaving 16 bases between the germline ends. The CDR3 consists of 15 residues. CDR1 and CDR2 from the germline V gene are MNHEY and SMNVEV (reference sequence). In nucleotides, the CDR3 is TGTGCCAGCAGTTTCAACGGGATCGGTTCTGATACGCAGTATTTT. Its protein product is CASSFNGIGSDTQYF.

The rearrangement joins TRBV11-3 to TRBJ2-1; D gene unclear. Germline CDR1 reads SGHNT; CDR2 reads YENEEA. V was pared by 5 bases and J by 10 bases, with 12 bases between. The CDR3 sequence is 12 residues long. This chain's CDR3 is CASSRSYEEQFF. For the CDR3, the DNA is TGTGCCAGCAGCCGAAGCTACGAGGAGCAGTTCTTC.